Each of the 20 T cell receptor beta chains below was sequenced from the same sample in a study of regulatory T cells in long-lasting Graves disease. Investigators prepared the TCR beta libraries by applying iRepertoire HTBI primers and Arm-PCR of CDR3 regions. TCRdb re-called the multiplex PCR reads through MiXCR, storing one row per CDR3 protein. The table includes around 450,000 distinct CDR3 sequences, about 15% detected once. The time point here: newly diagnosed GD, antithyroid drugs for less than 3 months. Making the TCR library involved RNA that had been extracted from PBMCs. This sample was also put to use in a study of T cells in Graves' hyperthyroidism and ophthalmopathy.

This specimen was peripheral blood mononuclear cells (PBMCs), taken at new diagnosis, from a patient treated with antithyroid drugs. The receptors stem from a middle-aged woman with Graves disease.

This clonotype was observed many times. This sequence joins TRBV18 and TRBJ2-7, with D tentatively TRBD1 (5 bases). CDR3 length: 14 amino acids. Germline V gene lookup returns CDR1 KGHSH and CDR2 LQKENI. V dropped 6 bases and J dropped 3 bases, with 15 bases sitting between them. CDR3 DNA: TGTGCCAGCTCGGACCCGGACATATACTACGAGCAGTACTTC. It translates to CASSDPDIYYEQYF.

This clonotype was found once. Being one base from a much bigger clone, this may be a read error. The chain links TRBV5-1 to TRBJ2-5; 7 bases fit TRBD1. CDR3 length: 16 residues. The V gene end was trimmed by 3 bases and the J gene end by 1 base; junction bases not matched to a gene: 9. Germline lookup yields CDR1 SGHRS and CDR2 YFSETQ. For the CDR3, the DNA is TGCGCCAGCAGCTCAAGGGCGTGGGACAGCCAAGAGACCCAGTACTTC. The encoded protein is CASSSRAWDSQETQYF. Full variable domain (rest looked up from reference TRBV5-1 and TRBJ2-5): KAGVTQTPRYLIKTRGQQVTLSCSPISGHRSVSWYQQTPGQGLQFLFEYFSETQRNKGNFPGRFSGRQFSNSRSEMNVSTLELGDSALYLCASSSRAWDSQETQYFGPGTRLLVL.

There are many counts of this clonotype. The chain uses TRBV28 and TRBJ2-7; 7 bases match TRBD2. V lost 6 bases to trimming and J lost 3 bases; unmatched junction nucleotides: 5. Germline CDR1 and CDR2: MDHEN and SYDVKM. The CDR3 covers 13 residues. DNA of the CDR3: TGTGCCAGCAGCCTCGGGACTAACTACGAGCAGTACTTC. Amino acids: CASSLGTNYEQYF.

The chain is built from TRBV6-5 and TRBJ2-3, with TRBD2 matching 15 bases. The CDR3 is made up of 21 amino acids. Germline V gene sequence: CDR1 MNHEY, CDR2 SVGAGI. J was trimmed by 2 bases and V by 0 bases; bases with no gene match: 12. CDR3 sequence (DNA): TGTGCCAGCAGTTACTCGACCAGGACTAGCGGGAGGGTGGCCCACACAGATACGCAGTATTTT. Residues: CASSYSTRTSGRVAHTDTQYF.

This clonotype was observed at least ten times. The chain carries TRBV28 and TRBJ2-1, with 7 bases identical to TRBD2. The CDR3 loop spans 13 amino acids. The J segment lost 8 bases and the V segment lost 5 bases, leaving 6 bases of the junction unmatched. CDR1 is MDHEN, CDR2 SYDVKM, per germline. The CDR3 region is CASSDLRGDEQFF. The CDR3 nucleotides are TGTGCCAGCAGTGATCTTCGGGGGGATGAGCAGTTCTTC.

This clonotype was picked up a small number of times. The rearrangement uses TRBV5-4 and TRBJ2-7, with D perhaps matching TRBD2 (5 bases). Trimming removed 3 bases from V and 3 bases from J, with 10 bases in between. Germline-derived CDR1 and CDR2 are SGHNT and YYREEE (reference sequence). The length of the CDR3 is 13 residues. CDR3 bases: TGTGCCAGCAGCTCCGGGATCGACTACGAGCAGTACTTC. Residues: CASSSGIDYEQYF.

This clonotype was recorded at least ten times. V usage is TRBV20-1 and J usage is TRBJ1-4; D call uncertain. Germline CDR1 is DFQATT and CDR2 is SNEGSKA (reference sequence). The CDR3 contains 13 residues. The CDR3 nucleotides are TGCATTGTGGGCCAGCCTCTTAATGAAAAACTGTTTTTT. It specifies CIVGQPLNEKLFF.

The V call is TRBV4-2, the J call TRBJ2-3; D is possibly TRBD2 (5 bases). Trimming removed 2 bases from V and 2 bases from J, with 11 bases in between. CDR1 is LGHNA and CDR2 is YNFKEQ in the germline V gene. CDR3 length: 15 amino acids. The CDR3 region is CASSQQADATDTQYF. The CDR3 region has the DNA TGTGCCAGCAGCCAACAAGCGGATGCCACAGATACGCAGTATTTT.

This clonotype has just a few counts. The CDR3 sequence is CASSPYRGMAENYNEQFF. As DNA, the CDR3 is TGTGCCAGCAGCCCCTATAGAGGGATGGCAGAAAACTACAATGAGCAGTTCTTC. V and J are TRBV5-4 and TRBJ2-1; D is perhaps TRBD2 (5 bases). The germline V gene encodes CDR1 SGHNT and CDR2 YYREEE (reference sequence). This CDR3 is 18 amino acids long. The V end lost 4 bases, the J end lost 3 bases, and 23 bases lay between the germline ends. The variable domain in full, with the rest retrieved from reference TRBV5-4 and TRBJ2-1, is ETGVTQSPTHLIKTRGQQVTLRCSSQSGHNTVSWYQQALGQGPQFIFQYYREEENGRGNFPPRFSGLQFPNYSSELNVNALELDDSALYLCASSPYRGMAENYNEQFFGPGTRLTVL.

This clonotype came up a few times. In nucleotides, the CDR3 is TGTGCCAGCAGCGGGGGTCAGACACACTTGAACACCGGGGAGCTGTTTTTT. Protein sequence: CASSGGQTHLNTGELFF. This chain joins TRBV3-1 and TRBJ2-2, with D tentatively TRBD1 or TRBD2 (5 bases each). V was cut by 5 bases and J by 1 base, with 17 bases left in between. This CDR3 is 17 amino acids long. Per the germline V gene, CDR1 is LGHDT and CDR2 is YNNKEL (reference sequence).

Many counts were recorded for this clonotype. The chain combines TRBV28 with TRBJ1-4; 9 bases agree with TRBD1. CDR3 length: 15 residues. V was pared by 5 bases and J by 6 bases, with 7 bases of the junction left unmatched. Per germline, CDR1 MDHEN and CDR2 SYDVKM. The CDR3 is CASSLTGGRYEKLFF. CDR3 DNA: TGTGCCAGCAGTCTAACAGGGGGCAGATATGAAAAACTGTTTTTT.

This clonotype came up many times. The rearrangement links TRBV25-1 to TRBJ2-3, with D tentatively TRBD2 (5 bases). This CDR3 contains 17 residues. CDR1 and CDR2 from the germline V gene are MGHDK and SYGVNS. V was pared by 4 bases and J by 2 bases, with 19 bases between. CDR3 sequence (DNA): TGTGCCAGCAGTGCATACCCCGGGATTCTTAACACAGATACGCAGTATTTT. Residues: CASSAYPGILNTDTQYF.

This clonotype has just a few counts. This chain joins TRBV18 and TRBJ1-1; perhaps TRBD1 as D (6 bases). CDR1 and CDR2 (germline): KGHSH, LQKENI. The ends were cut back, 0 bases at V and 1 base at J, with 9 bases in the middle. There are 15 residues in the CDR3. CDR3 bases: TGTGCCAGCTCACCACCCGCAGGGGCGAACACTGAAGCTTTCTTT. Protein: CASSPPAGANTEAFF.

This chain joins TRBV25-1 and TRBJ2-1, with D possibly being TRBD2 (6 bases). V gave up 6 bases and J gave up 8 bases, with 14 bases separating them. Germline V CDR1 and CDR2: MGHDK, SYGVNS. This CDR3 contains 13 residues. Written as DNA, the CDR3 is TGTGCCAGCAGATACGGACCGGGGGATGAGCAGTTCTTC. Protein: CASRYGPGDEQFF.

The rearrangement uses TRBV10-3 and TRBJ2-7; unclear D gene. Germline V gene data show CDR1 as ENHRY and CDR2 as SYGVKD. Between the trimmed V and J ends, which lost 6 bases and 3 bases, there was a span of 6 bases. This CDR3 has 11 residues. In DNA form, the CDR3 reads TGTGCCATCAGCTTGGGCTACGAGCAGTACTTC. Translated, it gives CAISLGYEQYF.

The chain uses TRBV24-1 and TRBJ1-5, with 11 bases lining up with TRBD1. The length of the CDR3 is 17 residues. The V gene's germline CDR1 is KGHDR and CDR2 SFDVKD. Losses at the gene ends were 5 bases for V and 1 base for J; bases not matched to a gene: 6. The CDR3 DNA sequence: TGTGCCACCAGTGGGGACAGGGGGAGTGGGAGCAATCAGCCCCAGCATTTT. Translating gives CATSGDRGSGSNQPQHF.

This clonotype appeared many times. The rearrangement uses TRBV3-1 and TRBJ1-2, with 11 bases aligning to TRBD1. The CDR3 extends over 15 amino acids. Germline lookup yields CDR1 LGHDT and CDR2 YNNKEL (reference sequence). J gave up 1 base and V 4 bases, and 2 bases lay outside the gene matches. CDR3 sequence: CASSPGTGGNYGYTF. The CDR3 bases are TGTGCCAGCAGCCCCGGGACAGGGGGTAACTATGGCTACACCTTC.

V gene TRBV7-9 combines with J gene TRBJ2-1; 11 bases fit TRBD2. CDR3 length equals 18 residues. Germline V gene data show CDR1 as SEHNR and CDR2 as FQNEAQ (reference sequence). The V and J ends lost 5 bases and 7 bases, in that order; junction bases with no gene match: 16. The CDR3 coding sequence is TGTGCCAGCAGCGTAGGTCTGGCCGGGCTAGCGGGAGGAAATGAGCAGTTCTTC. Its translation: CASSVGLAGLAGGNEQFF.

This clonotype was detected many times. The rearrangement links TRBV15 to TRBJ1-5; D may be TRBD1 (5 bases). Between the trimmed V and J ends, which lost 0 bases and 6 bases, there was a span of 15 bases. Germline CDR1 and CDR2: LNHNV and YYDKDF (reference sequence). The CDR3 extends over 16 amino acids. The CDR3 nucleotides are TGTGCCACCAGCAGAGATAGGCAGGGTTTCTTTCAGCCCCAGCATTTT. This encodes CATSRDRQGFFQPQHF.

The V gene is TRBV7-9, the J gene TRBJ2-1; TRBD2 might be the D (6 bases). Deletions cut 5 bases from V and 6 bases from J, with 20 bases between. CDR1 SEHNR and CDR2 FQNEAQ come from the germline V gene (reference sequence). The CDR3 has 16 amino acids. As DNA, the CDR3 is TGTGCCAGCAGCCCCCAGGGCGGGGCCCTGAGCAATGAGCAGTTCTTC. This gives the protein CASSPQGGALSNEQFF.